The 17 T cell receptor beta chains below come from one sample, sequenced in a study of read filtering for tumor transcriptome and immune sequencing. The library was built from roughly 400 ng RNA with molecular barcoded adaptors for alpha/delta and beta/gamma chains. Using its own MiXCR run on the reads, TCRdb lists one record per CDR3 protein. The sample includes tens of thousands of distinct CDR3 sequences, approximately 18% of them seen just once. The sequenced material came from a population of CD138-negative cells sorted from bone marrow. The receptors come from a donor over 35 with multiple myeloma.

This clonotype appeared many times. V usage is TRBV12-3 or TRBV12-4 and J usage is TRBJ2-2; TRBD2 matches at 7 bases. V trimming: 3 bases; J trimming: 4 bases; junction bases outside the gene matches: 8. This CDR3 spans 16 amino acids. CDR3 residues: CASSFGAGRATGELFF. Written as DNA, the CDR3 is TGTGCCAGCAGTTTTGGAGCGGGGCGGGCCACCGGGGAGCTGTTTTTT.

V usage is TRBV28 and J usage is TRBJ2-3; 7 nucleotides match TRBD1. V lost 5 bases and J lost 1; bases outside the gene matches: 9. From germline, CDR1 is MDHEN and CDR2 SYDVKM. The CDR3 length is 16 residues. The chain's CDR3 is CASSDGQAPRTDTQYF. The CDR3, as DNA: TGTGCCAGCAGTGACGGACAGGCACCCCGCACAGATACGCAGTATTTT.

Many counts were recorded for this clonotype. The chain combines TRBV2 with TRBJ2-1; 13 bases fit TRBD2. The CDR3 has 15 amino acids. Unmatched junction bases numbered 4, after V lost 6 bases and J lost 5 bases. The germline V gene encodes CDR1 SNHLY and CDR2 FYNNEI. Written as DNA, the CDR3 is TGTGCCAGCAGGAGGGGACTAGCGGGGAACAATGAGCAGTTCTTC. Translating gives CASRRGLAGNNEQFF.

This clonotype was recorded a few times. A clone one base away is much larger, so this may be a read error. The V and J genes are TRBV15 and TRBJ2-7, with 10 bases lining up with TRBD2. The CDR3 is 15 amino acids. Looked up from germline, CDR1 is LNHNV and CDR2 is YYDKDF (reference sequence). DNA for the CDR3: TGTGCCTCCAGCAGAGATGTAGCGGGGGGACGCGAGCAGTACTTC. Amino acids: CASSRDVAGGREQYF.

This clonotype was found many times. V usage is TRBV30 and J usage is TRBJ2-3; 8 bases agree with TRBD1. The CDR3 has 13 amino acids. CDR1 and CDR2 from the germline V gene are GTSNPN and SVGIG (reference sequence). With V trimmed by 7 bases and J by 3 bases, 6 bases remained unmatched. The CDR3 here is CASENRGTDTQYF. DNA of the CDR3: TGTGCCTCCGAGAACAGGGGGACAGATACGCAGTATTTT.

Of note for this clonotype: A much larger clone differs from this one at a single base, so this may be a read error. The chain employs TRBV14 and TRBJ2-1; a weak D match, TRBD2 (6 bases). The CDR3 is made up of 17 amino acids. Germline V lookup: CDR1 SGHDN, CDR2 FVKESK. The germline V and J ends were trimmed by 0 bases and 5 bases, with 17 bases remaining between them. The CDR3 sequence: CASSQDWGESAHNEQFF. The CDR3 region has the DNA TGTGCCAGCAGCCAAGATTGGGGGGAATCAGCCCACAATGAGCAGTTCTTC.

In its sample, this clonotype was seen once. A read error may account for a junction end that differs from germline. The chain is built from TRBV7-2 and TRBJ1-1; tentative D call: TRBD1 (5 bases). Germline CDR1 reads SGHTA; CDR2 reads FQGNSA. The CDR3 runs to 14 residues. The CDR3, as DNA: TGTTCCAGCAGCTATATACGAGGGGCCACTGAAGCTTTCTTT. It specifies CSSSYIRGATEAFF.

There are many counts of this clonotype. The J gene is TRBJ1-1, the V gene TRBV19, with D unresolved. Germline V gene sequence: CDR1 LNHDA, CDR2 SQIVND (reference sequence). This CDR3 has 14 amino acids. V lost 7 bases and J lost 1, with 13 bases in between. The CDR3 is CASTEGWANTEAFF. The CDR3, as DNA: TGTGCCAGTACTGAAGGGTGGGCGAACACTGAAGCTTTCTTT. Full variable domain (missing parts from reference TRBV19 and TRBJ1-1): DGGITQSPKYLFRKEGQNVTLSCEQNLNHDAMYWYRQDPGQGLRLIYYSQIVNDFQKGDIAEGYSVSREKKESFPLTVTSAQKNPTAFYLCASTEGWANTEAFFGQGTRLTVV.

This clonotype was detected ten times or more. V usage is TRBV21-1 and J usage is TRBJ2-7; the DNA was not compared with TRBD1, the D call given in the table. TRBV21-1 is a listed pseudogene. The CDR3 runs to 21 residues. CDR3 residues: CASSKALFLGDRGLSSYEQYF. CDR3 sequence (DNA): TGTGCCAGCAGCAAAGCGCTTTTCTTGGGGGACAGGGGGCTTAGCTCCTACGAGCAGTACTTC.

This clonotype was counted at least ten times. The chain carries TRBV24-1 and TRBJ1-2; TRBD1 is a possible D gene (5 bases). This CDR3 is 15 amino acids long. Per the germline V gene, CDR1 is KGHDR and CDR2 is SFDVKD. With 5 bases removed from V and 2 bases from J, the gap between germline ends came to 14 bases. CDR3: CATSAYRTPNYGYTF. The DNA of the CDR3 is TGTGCCACCAGTGCCTACAGGACCCCCAACTATGGCTACACCTTC.

The table lists this clonotype with a few counts. V gene TRBV19 combines with J gene TRBJ1-6; D remains ambiguous. Trimming stripped 7 bases from V and 0 bases from J, with 4 bases between. Germline assignment: CDR1 LNHDA and CDR2 SQIVND (reference sequence). The length of the CDR3 is 13 residues. The CDR3 loop reads CASTSSYNSPLHF. In nucleotides, the CDR3 is TGTGCCAGTACAAGCTCCTATAATTCACCCCTCCACTTT.

This clonotype was picked up many times. The chain is built from TRBV6-2 or TRBV6-3 and TRBJ2-7; TRBD2 is a possible D gene (5 bases). Trimming left V 4 bases short and J 7 bases short, with 17 bases between. The CDR3 is made up of 14 amino acids. Germline-derived CDR1 and CDR2 are MNHEY and SVGEGT. The CDR3 sequence: CASSWRTGFGEQYF. CDR3 nucleotide sequence: TGTGCCAGCAGTTGGCGGACGGGATTCGGGGAGCAGTACTTC.

In its sample, this clonotype was seen many times. The chain has TRBV2 and TRBJ2-2; 8 positions agree with TRBD2. The CDR3 extends over 13 amino acids. Per germline, CDR1 SNHLY and CDR2 FYNNEI. Trimming removed 7 bases from V and 7 bases from J; junction bases left unmatched: 5. CDR3 in amino acids: CASKAGAVGELFF. The CDR3 DNA is TGTGCCAGCAAAGCGGGAGCGGTCGGGGAGCTGTTTTTT.

This clonotype was recorded at least ten times. V is TRBV11-2 and J is TRBJ2-2; D possibly matches TRBD1 or TRBD2 (6 bases each). This CDR3 has 19 residues. CDR1 is SGHAT, CDR2 FQNNGV, per germline. Trimming stripped 4 bases from V and 1 base from J, with 22 bases between. The CDR3 region is CASSSPAGTLPLNTGELFF. The CDR3 DNA follows: TGTGCCAGCAGCTCCCCCGCGGGGACACTACCCTTGAACACCGGGGAGCTGTTTTTT.

The rearrangement joins TRBV25-1 to TRBJ2-5, with D perhaps TRBD2 (6 bases). This CDR3 is 13 amino acids long. Per germline, CDR1 MGHDK and CDR2 SYGVNS. V was shortened by 6 bases and J by 5 bases, with 13 bases between the two germline ends. The CDR3 region is CASRSTGEETQYF. The CDR3 bases are TGTGCCAGCAGGTCTACGGGGGAGGAGACCCAGTACTTC.

This clonotype occurred many times. The genes are TRBV4-1 and TRBJ1-1, with D perhaps matching TRBD1 (5 bases). Germline V lookup: CDR1 MGHRA, CDR2 YSYEKL. Trimming removed 2 bases at V and 1 base at J, with 8 bases between. The CDR3 sequence is 14 residues long. The CDR3 protein is CASSQLGRNTEAFF. In DNA, the CDR3 is TGCGCCAGCAGCCAACTGGGGCGGAACACTGAAGCTTTCTTT.

This clonotype showed up many times. The chain carries TRBV5-1 and TRBJ2-5, with TRBD2 identical over 13 bases. Trimming removed 5 bases from V and 8 bases from J; junction bases left unmatched: 12. The CDR3 is 16 residues long. Germline CDR1 SGHRS, CDR2 YFSETQ. CDR3 DNA sequence: TGCGCCAGCAGTCCCACCCAGACTAGCGGGAGGACTACCCAGTACTTC. It codes for CASSPTQTSGRTTQYF.